This T cell receptor beta chain appears in the sequencing data of a study of T-cell memory formation after mild COVID-19. TCRdb reanalysed the 5' RACE reads using MiXCR and keeps one entry per CDR3 protein. The repertoire includes nearly 110,000 distinct CDR3 sequences, roughly 12% of them detected once, and around 25% sits in the top ten. Notes on the study in general: Mainly in CM and EM were contracting CD4+ clones; CD8+ were in EMRA.

With regard to this clonotype: The antigen is unknown.

The CDR3 consists of 11 residues. The germline V gene has CDR1 GTSNPN and CDR2 SVGIG (reference sequence). V shed 2 bases and J shed 5 bases, with 5 bases lying between them. This rearrangement joins TRBV30 to TRBJ2-3; D not resolved. What was sequenced was PBMCs or a T cell subset sorted from them (not recorded which). The sequence came from an adult woman who had mild COVID-19 (a few samples of this study predate the infection). Cell type and time point are not known. Here the CDR3 DNA reads TGTGCCTGGAGTTCGGGAGATACGCAGTATTTT. Translated: CAWSSGDTQYF.